This passage covers 11 T cell receptor beta chains from one sample sequenced in a study of T cells in localized non-small cell lung cancer. Method: immunoSEQ multiplex PCR; TCRdb's copy keeps in-frame clones and lacks some. The sample gives about 72,000 clones, 80% to 90% of which show up once; roughly 13% is in the top ten. The source material was peripheral blood, sampled before any cancer treatment. These receptors all stem from a female donor of 60 years or more with stage I lung adenocarcinoma.

The chain combines TRBV5-5 with TRBJ2-5; TRBD1 agrees at 7 bases. The V gene's germline CDR1 is SGHKS and CDR2 YYEKEE (reference sequence). The CDR3 consists of 15 residues. After removal of 2 bases from V and 4 bases from J, the junction contained 8 bases not matched to a gene. The CDR3 region is CASSFDRVLGETQYF. The CDR3 DNA reads TGTGCCAGCAGCTTCGACAGGGTCTTAGGAGAGACCCAGTACTTC.

The chain is built from TRBV2 and TRBJ1-3, with D possibly TRBD1 on 5 matching bases. This CDR3 is 14 amino acids long. Germline assignment: CDR1 SNHLY and CDR2 FYNNEI. V lost 7 bases, J lost 1 base, and 11 bases lay in between. The CDR3: CASTGASSGNTIYF. In DNA, the CDR3 is TGTGCCAGCACCGGGGCCTCATCTGGAAACACCATATATTTT.

This clone was seen only once. This chain connects TRBV5-4 to TRBJ1-2, with a tentative D call TRBD1 (5 bases). The CDR3 has 14 amino acids. Trimming pared 0 bases from V and 8 bases from J, leaving 14 bases between. Per germline, CDR1 SGHNT and CDR2 YYREEE (reference sequence). The CDR3 nucleotides read TGTGCCAGCAGCTTGGGGGGCGGATCAGTGGGCTACACCTTC. This sequence encodes CASSLGGGSVGYTF.

V and J are TRBV7-9 and TRBJ2-3, with 13 bases matching TRBD2. V lost 5 bases and J lost 1; bases outside the gene matches: 3. This CDR3 spans 16 amino acids. Germline CDR1 reads SEHNR; CDR2 reads FQNEAQ (reference sequence). In DNA form, the CDR3 reads TGTGCCAGCAGCCTGGGGACTAGCGGGGGCACAGATACGCAGTATTTT. Its translation: CASSLGTSGGTDTQYF.

V usage is TRBV5-4 and J usage is TRBJ1-2, with TRBD1 as a possible D gene (5 bases). With 4 bases removed from V and 4 bases from J, the gap between germline ends came to 8 bases. CDR1 and CDR2 (germline): SGHNT, YYREEE (reference sequence). The CDR3 sequence is 12 residues long. The CDR3 DNA reads as TGTGCCAGCAGCGCCGACAGCTATGGCTACACCTTC. Translated, it gives CASSADSYGYTF.

CDR3 loop: CASSPSRRGANGYTF. CDR3 coding DNA: TGTGCCAGCAGCCCGAGCCGGCGGGGGGCGAATGGCTACACCTTC. The rearrangement uses TRBV11-2 and TRBJ1-2; D is perhaps TRBD1 (6 bases). Germline loops: CDR1 SGHAT, CDR2 FQNNGV. CDR3 length equals 15 residues. The V and J ends lost 5 bases and 6 bases respectively, with 19 bases between them.

The V call is TRBV6-1, the J call TRBJ2-5, with D tentatively TRBD2 (6 bases). The CDR3 consists of 11 residues. Germline loops: CDR1 MNHNS, CDR2 SASEGT. Deletions cut 7 bases from V and 7 bases from J, with 10 bases between. CDR3 sequence reads: CASTPEGTQYF. The DNA for the CDR3 is TGTGCCAGCACCCCGGAGGGGACCCAGTACTTC.

This rearrangement joins TRBV6-1 to TRBJ2-7; D not certain. The CDR3 runs to 12 residues. V was trimmed by 4 bases and J by 5 bases, leaving 9 bases between them. Looked up from germline, CDR1 is MNHNS and CDR2 is SASEGT. The CDR3 loop is CASSAQENEQYF. DNA of the CDR3: TGTGCCAGCAGTGCTCAAGAAAACGAGCAGTACTTC.

The gene calls are TRBV16 and TRBJ2-7; TRBD2 matches at 7 bases. Germline loops: CDR1 KGHSY, CDR2 FQNENV. J gave up 2 bases and V 1 base, and 8 bases lay outside the gene matches. The length of the CDR3 is 16 residues. The CDR3 spells CASSQLGGVGTYEQYF. The DNA of the CDR3 is TGTGCCAGCAGCCAATTGGGAGGGGTCGGCACCTACGAGCAGTACTTC.

This rearrangement joins TRBV30 to TRBJ2-1; 9 nucleotides line up with TRBD2. V shed 3 bases and J 9 bases; nucleotides not matched to a gene: 9. CDR3 length: 14 residues. Per germline, CDR1 GTSNPN and CDR2 SVGIG (reference sequence). CDR3 protein: CAWRMSGGPGEQFF. The CDR3 region has the DNA TGTGCCTGGAGGATGAGCGGGGGGCCTGGTGAGCAGTTCTTC.

This chain uses TRBV2 with TRBJ2-7; D is uncertain. CDR3 length equals 13 residues. V lost 2 bases and J 3 bases, leaving 8 bases between the germline ends. Per the germline V gene, CDR1 is SNHLY and CDR2 is FYNNEI. The CDR3 reads CASSERWGYEQYF. The DNA for the CDR3 is TGTGCCAGCAGTGAAAGGTGGGGCTACGAGCAGTACTTC. Using reference TRBV2 and TRBJ2-7 for the parts outside the CDR3, the full variable domain is EPEVTQTPSHQVTQMGQEVILRCVPISNHLYFYWYRQILGQKVEFLVSFYNNEISEKSEIFDDQFSVERPDGSNFTLKIRSTKLEDSAMYFCASSERWGYEQYFGPGTRLTVT.